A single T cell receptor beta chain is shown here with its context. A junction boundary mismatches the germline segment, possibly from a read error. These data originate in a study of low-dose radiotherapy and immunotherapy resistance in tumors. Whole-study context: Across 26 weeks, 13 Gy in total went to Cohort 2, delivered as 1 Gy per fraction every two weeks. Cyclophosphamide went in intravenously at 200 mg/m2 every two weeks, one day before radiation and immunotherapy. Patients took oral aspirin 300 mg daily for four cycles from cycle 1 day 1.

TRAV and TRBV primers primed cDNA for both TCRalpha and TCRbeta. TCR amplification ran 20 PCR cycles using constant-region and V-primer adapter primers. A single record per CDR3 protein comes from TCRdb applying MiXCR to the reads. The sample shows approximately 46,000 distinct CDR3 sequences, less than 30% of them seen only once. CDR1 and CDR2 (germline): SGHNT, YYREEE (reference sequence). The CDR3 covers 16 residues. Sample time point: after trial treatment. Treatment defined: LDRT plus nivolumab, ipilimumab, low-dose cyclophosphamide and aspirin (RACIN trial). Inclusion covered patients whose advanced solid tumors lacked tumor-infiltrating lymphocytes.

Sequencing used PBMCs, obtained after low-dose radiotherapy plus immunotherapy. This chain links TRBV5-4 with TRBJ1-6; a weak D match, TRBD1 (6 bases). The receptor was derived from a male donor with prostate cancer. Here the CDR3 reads CAGRGSPSSYNSPLHF. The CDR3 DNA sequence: TGTGCCGGCAGGGGCTCTCCTAGCTCCTATAATTCACCCCTCCACTTT.